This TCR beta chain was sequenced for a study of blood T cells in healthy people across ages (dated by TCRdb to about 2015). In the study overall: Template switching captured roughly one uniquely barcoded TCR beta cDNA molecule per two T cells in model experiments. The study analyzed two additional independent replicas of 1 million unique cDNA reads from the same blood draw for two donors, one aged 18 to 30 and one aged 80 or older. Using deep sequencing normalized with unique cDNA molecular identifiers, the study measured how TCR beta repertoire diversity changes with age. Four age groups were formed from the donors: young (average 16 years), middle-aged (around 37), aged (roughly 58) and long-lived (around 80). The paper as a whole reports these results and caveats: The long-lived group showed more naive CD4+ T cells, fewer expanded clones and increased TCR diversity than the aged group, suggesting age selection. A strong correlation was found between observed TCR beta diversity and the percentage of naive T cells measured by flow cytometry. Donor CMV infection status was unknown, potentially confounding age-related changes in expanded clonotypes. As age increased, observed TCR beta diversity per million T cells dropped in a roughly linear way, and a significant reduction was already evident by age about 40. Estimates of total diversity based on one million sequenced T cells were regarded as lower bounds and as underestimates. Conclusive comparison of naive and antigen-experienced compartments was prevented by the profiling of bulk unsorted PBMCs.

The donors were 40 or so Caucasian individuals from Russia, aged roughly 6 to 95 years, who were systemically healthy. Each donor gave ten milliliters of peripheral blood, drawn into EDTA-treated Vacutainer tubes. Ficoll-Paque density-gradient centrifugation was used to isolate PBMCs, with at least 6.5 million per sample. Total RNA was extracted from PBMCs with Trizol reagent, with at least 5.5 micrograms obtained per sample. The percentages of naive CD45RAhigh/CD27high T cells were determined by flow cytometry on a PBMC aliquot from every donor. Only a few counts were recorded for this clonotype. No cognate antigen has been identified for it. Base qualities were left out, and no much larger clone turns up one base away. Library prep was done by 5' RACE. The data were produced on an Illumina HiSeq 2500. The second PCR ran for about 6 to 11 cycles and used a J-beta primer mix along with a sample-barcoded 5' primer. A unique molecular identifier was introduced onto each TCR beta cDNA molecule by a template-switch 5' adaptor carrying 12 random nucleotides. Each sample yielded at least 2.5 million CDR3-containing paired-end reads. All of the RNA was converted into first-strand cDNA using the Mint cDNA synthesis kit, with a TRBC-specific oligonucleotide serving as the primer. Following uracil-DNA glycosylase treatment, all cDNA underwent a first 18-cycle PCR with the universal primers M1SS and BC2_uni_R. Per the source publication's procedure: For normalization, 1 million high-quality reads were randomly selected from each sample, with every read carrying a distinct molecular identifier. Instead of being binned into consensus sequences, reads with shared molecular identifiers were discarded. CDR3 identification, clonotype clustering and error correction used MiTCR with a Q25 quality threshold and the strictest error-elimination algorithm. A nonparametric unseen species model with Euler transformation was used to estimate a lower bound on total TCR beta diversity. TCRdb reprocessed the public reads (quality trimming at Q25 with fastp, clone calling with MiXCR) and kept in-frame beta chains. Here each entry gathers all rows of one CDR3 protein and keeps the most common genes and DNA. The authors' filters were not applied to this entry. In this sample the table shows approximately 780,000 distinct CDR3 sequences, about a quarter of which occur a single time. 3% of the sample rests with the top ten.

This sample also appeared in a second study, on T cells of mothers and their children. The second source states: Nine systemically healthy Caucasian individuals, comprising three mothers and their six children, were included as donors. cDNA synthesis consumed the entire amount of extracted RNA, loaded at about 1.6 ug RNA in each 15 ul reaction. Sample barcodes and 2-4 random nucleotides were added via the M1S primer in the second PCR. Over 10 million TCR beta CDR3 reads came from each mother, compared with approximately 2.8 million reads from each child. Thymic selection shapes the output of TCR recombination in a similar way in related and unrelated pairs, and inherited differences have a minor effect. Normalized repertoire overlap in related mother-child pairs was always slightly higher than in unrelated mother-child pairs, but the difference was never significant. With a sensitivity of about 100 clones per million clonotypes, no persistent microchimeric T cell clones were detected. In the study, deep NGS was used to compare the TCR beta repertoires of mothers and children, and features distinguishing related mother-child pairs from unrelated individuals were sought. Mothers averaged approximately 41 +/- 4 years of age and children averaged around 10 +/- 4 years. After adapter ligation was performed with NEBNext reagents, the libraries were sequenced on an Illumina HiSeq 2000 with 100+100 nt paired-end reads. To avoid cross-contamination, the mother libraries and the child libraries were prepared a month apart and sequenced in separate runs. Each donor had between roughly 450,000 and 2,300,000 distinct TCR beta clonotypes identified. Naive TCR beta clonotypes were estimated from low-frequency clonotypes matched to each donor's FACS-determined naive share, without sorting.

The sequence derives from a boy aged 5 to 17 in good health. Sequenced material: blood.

The nucleotide sequence reads as follows: TGTGCCAGCAGTTTACCCCTCGGAGGGGTAGAGACCCAGTACTTC. Its translation is CASSLPLGGVETQYF. The V and J genes are TRBV12-3 or TRBV12-4 and TRBJ2-5; D gene: possibly TRBD2, on 6 matching bases. V sheds 2 bases and J sheds 4 bases, leaving 14 bases between their ends. Counted from cysteine to phenylalanine, this CDR3 has 15 amino acids. The only DNA kept is the CDR3, 45 bases in frame from the first base.